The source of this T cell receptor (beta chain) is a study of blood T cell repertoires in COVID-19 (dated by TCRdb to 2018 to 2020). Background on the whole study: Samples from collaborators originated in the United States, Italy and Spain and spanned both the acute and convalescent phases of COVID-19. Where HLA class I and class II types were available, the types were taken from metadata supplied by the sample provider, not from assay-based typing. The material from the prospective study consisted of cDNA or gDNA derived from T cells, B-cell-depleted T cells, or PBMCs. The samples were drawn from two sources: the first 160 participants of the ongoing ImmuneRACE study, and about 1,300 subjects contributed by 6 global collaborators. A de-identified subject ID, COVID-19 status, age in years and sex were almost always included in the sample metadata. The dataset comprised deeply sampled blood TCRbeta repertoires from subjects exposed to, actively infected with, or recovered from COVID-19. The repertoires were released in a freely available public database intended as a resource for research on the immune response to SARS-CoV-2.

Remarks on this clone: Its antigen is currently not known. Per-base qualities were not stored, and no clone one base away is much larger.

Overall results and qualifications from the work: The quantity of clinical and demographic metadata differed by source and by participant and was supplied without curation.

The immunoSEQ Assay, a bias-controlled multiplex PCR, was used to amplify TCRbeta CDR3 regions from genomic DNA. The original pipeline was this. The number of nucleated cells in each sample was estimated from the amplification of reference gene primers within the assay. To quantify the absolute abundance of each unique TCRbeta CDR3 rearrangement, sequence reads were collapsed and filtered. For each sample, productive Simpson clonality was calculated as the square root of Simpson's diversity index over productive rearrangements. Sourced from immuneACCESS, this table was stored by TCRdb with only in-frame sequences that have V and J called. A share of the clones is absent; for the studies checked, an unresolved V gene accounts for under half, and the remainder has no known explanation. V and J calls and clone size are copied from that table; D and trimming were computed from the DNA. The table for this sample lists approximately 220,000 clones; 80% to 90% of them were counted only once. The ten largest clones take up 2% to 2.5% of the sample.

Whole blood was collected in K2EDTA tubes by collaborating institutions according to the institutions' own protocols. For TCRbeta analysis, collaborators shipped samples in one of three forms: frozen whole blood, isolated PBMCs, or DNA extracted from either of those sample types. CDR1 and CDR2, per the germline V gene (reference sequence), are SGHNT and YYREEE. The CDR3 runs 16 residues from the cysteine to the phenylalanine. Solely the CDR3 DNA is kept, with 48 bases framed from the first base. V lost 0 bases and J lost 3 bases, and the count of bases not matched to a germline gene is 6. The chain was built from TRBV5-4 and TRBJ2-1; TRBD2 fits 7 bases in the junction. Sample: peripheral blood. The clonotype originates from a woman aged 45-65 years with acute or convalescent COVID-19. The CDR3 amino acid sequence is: CASSLASSGVYNEQFF. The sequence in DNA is TGTGCCAGCAGCTTGGCATCCAGCGGGGTCTACAATGAGCAGTTCTTC. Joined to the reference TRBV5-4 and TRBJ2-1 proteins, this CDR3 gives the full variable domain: ETGVTQSPTHLIKTRGQQVTLRCSSQSGHNTVSWYQQALGQGPQFIFQYYREEENGRGNFPPRFSGLQFPNYSSELNVNALELDDSALYLCASSLASSGVYNEQFFGPGTRLTVL.